This is a list of T cell receptor beta chains from one sample in a study of blood T cell repertoires in COVID-19. Sequencing used immunoSEQ multiplex PCR; TCRdb keeps in-frame clones, though not all of them. The sample shows roughly 130,000 clones, roughly nine tenths of them seen only once. Material for sequencing was peripheral blood. Receptors originate from a man in his fifties or sixties with COVID-19, enrolled during active disease. Each CDR3 is given with its conserved first and last residue. D genes are given only for firm matches. Rows give clone size only sometimes, using once, few, many, or a class for an expanded clone.

d_gene	abundance	v_gene	j_gene	CDR3nt	CDR3aa
-	-	TRBV5-8	TRBJ1-5	TGTGCCAGCAGCTTGGGGCCCAATCAGCCCCAGCATTTT	CASSLGPNQPQHF
TRBD1	-	TRBV29-1	TRBJ2-7	TGCAGCGTTGAGGGGACAGAGGGTAACGAGCAGTACTTC	CSVEGTEGNEQYF
-	-	TRBV30	TRBJ1-1	TGTGCCTGGAGTATCGGCCGGGAGGAAGCTTTCTTT	CAWSIGREEAFF
TRBD2	-	TRBV3-1/TRBV3-2	TRBJ2-7	TGTGCCAGCAGCCGCGGACTAGCGGACTCCTACGAGCAGTACTTC	CASSRGLADSYEQYF
TRBD1	few	TRBV13	TRBJ2-7	TGTGCCAGCAGCTCCCTACAGGGGGCCACCTACGAGCAGTACTTC	CASSSLQGATYEQYF
TRBD1	once	TRBV5-4	TRBJ1-1	TGTGCCAGCAGCTTGGGGGACAGGGTTGAAGCTTTCTTT	CASSLGDRVEAFF
-	-	TRBV7-9	TRBJ2-7	TGTGCCAGCAGCTTGGGGCCCCCCGTTCCGGAGCAGTACTTC	CASSLGPPVPEQYF
TRBD1	-	TRBV5-5	TRBJ1-6	TGTGCCAGCAGCAAAGAGACAGGGGGTACACCCCTCCACTTT	CASSKETGGTPLHF
-	-	TRBV28	TRBJ2-1	TGTGCCAGCAGTTCCCGAAAGGGGGCGCGGGATTCCTACAATGAGCAGTTCTTC	CASSSRKGARDSYNEQFF
-	-	TRBV6-6	TRBJ2-1	TGTGCCAGCCGTCTGCTCCGCGGGACCTACAATGAGCAGTTCTTC	CASRLLRGTYNEQFF
TRBD2	-	TRBV30	TRBJ2-3	TGTGCCTGGAGTCGCCTAGCGGGAGGAGATACGCAGTATTTT	CAWSRLAGGDTQYF
-	-	TRBV11-1	TRBJ2-1	TGTGCCAGCAGCTTAGCGGAGGGTTGGGATGAGCAGTTCTTC	CASSLAEGWDEQFF
TRBD2	-	TRBV4-2	TRBJ2-7	TGTGCCAGCAGCCAGCTCCAGGGACTAGCGGGAGCTCGACCGTACGAGCAGTACTTC	CASSQLQGLAGARPYEQYF
-	-	TRBV27	TRBJ1-1	TGTGCCAGCAGTTTCCCAGGACTGAAGAACACTGAAGCTTTCTTT	CASSFPGLKNTEAFF
-	-	TRBV5-1	TRBJ1-4	TGCGCCAGCAGCTTAGAGACAGCTTCTAATGAAAAACTGTTTTTT	CASSLETASNEKLFF
-	-	TRBV7-2	TRBJ1-3	TGTGCCAGCAGCCGGGGGGCGGCTGGAAACACCATATATTTT	CASSRGAAGNTIYF
-	-	TRBV19	TRBJ2-5	TGTGCCAGTAGTCAACTAGAGTCCCAGTACTTC	CASSQLESQYF
-	-	TRBV4-1	TRBJ1-2	TGCGCCAGCACGCCGAGGGAGAACTATGGCTACACCTTC	CASTPRENYGYTF
TRBD1	-	TRBV9	TRBJ1-1	TGTGCCAGCAGCGCACCGACAGGGGTAACTGAAGCTTTCTTT	CASSAPTGVTEAFF
-	-	TRBV5-5	TRBJ2-1	TGTGCCAGCAGTCGCGAGGAGCGGGTTCCTTCCTACAATGAGCAGTTCTTC	CASSREERVPSYNEQFF
-	-	TRBV24-1	TRBJ2-1	TGTGCCACCAGTGATGGGGGCGGCCCCAGACGGAATGAGCAGTTCTTC	CATSDGGGPRRNEQFF
-	-	TRBV21-1	TRBJ2-6	TGTGCCAGCAGCAAAGGGACCTCGCAGGGGGCCGGGGCCAACGTCCTGACTTTC	CASSKGTSQGAGANVLTF
TRBD2	-	TRBV24-1	TRBJ2-5	TGTGCCACCAGTGCTAGATCGCTGACTAGCGGGGGGGAGACCCAGTACTTC	CATSARSLTSGGETQYF
-	-	TRBV25-1	TRBJ1-2	TGTGCCAGCACCCCCGCCGGGACAATGGTGGGTGGCTACACCTTC	CASTPAGTMVGGYTF